These T cell receptor beta chains were read from a single sample in a study of T cell responses to AZD1222 COVID-19 vaccine. TCRdb's copy holds only in-frame clones and misses some; the assay was immunoSEQ multiplex PCR. This table has some 110,000 clones, roughly nine tenths appearing once. The material was peripheral blood, obtained on day 0 of AZD1222 vaccination. The receptor source for this set is an adult in good health. The CDR3 runs from the conserved cysteine through the conserved F or W. Each record gives: J gene, CDR3 length, V gene, clone size, D gene, CDR3 DNA, CDR3 protein. D genes are given only for firm matches. Clone size is shown for a subset of rows, as once, few, many or a class of expanded clone.

j_call: TRBJ2-2; cdr3_length: 17; v_call: TRBV5-4; clone_size: NA; d_call: TRBD2; cdr3_nt: TGTGCCAGCAGACGAGGGGGAGCGGGAGACGGTACCGGGGAGCTGTTTTTT; cdr3_aa: CASRRGGAGDGTGELFF
j_call: TRBJ2-3; cdr3_length: 16; v_call: TRBV5-6; clone_size: NA; d_call: TRBD2; cdr3_nt: TGTGCCAGCAGCTTGCTAAGCGGGAGGAGCACAGATACGCAGTATTTT; cdr3_aa: CASSLLSGRSTDTQYF
j_call: TRBJ2-1; cdr3_length: 14; v_call: TRBV18; clone_size: NA; d_call: TRBD2; cdr3_nt: TGTGCCAGCTCGGGACTAGCTAAGCACAATGAGCAGTTCTTC; cdr3_aa: CASSGLAKHNEQFF
j_call: TRBJ1-1; cdr3_length: 17; v_call: TRBV19; clone_size: NA; d_call: NA; cdr3_nt: TGTGCCAGTATTCCCGACACGGGGCAAAGGAGGAACACTGAAGCTTTCTTT; cdr3_aa: CASIPDTGQRRNTEAFF
j_call: TRBJ2-3; cdr3_length: 17; v_call: TRBV9; clone_size: NA; d_call: TRBD2; cdr3_nt: TGTGCCAGCAGCGTAGCCCCTAGCGGGTCAGGCACAGATACGCAGTATTTT; cdr3_aa: CASSVAPSGSGTDTQYF
j_call: TRBJ2-5; cdr3_length: 15; v_call: TRBV27; clone_size: NA; d_call: NA; cdr3_nt: TGTGCCAGCAGTTTATTTGGGGGGTACCAAGAGACCCAGTACTTC; cdr3_aa: CASSLFGGYQETQYF
j_call: TRBJ2-7; cdr3_length: 15; v_call: TRBV27; clone_size: NA; d_call: TRBD2; cdr3_nt: TGTGCCAGCAGTGCCGGGCTAGCGGGAGTGAACGAGCAGTACTTC; cdr3_aa: CASSAGLAGVNEQYF
j_call: TRBJ2-3; cdr3_length: 15; v_call: TRBV6-4; clone_size: NA; d_call: NA; cdr3_nt: TGTGCCAGCAGTGACTCGAAGGAGTCCACAGATACGCAGTATTTT; cdr3_aa: CASSDSKESTDTQYF
j_call: TRBJ1-1; cdr3_length: 13; v_call: TRBV5-8; clone_size: NA; d_call: NA; cdr3_nt: TGTGCCAGCAGCTTGATACCCAACACTGAAGCTTTCTTT; cdr3_aa: CASSLIPNTEAFF
j_call: TRBJ2-6; cdr3_length: 17; v_call: TRBV4-3; clone_size: NA; d_call: NA; cdr3_nt: TGCGCCAGCAGCCAAGATTGGGGTTTCTCTGGGGCCAACGTCCTGACTTTC; cdr3_aa: CASSQDWGFSGANVLTF
j_call: TRBJ2-2; cdr3_length: 14; v_call: TRBV18; clone_size: once; d_call: NA; cdr3_nt: TGTGCCAGCTCACCCTACAAGAACACCGGGGAGCTGTTTTTT; cdr3_aa: CASSPYKNTGELFF
j_call: TRBJ1-4; cdr3_length: 13; v_call: TRBV25-1; clone_size: NA; d_call: TRBD1; cdr3_nt: TGTGCCAGTAGACAGGGGGCAAATGAAAAACTGTTTTTT; cdr3_aa: CASRQGANEKLFF
j_call: TRBJ1-1; cdr3_length: 12; v_call: TRBV10-3; clone_size: NA; d_call: TRBD1; cdr3_nt: TGTGCCATCAGTAGACAGGGCACTGAAGCTTTCTTT; cdr3_aa: CAISRQGTEAFF
j_call: TRBJ1-2; cdr3_length: 15; v_call: TRBV4-3; clone_size: NA; d_call: TRBD1; cdr3_nt: TGCGCCAGCAGCCTTAAAAGACAGGGGATTTCAGGCTACACCTTC; cdr3_aa: CASSLKRQGISGYTF
j_call: TRBJ2-3; cdr3_length: 15; v_call: TRBV7-6; clone_size: NA; d_call: NA; cdr3_nt: TGTGCCAGCAGCCCAGTAAGTCCCAGCACAGATACGCAGTATTTT; cdr3_aa: CASSPVSPSTDTQYF
j_call: TRBJ1-1; cdr3_length: 13; v_call: TRBV19; clone_size: few; d_call: NA; cdr3_nt: TGTGCCAGTAGTCCGCGTGGACGGATTGAAGCTTTCTTT; cdr3_aa: CASSPRGRIEAFF
j_call: TRBJ1-1; cdr3_length: 12; v_call: TRBV9; clone_size: NA; d_call: NA; cdr3_nt: TGTGCCAGCAGCGGGATGAACACTGAAGCTTTCTTT; cdr3_aa: CASSGMNTEAFF
j_call: TRBJ1-1; cdr3_length: 13; v_call: TRBV5-1; clone_size: NA; d_call: NA; cdr3_nt: TGCGCCAGCAGACACCCGGGACGTGACGAGGCTTTCTTT; cdr3_aa: CASRHPGRDEAFF
j_call: TRBJ2-1; cdr3_length: 14; v_call: TRBV7-3; clone_size: NA; d_call: NA; cdr3_nt: TGTGCCAGCAGCAACAGCGGGTACGACAATGAGCAGTTCTTC; cdr3_aa: CASSNSGYDNEQFF
j_call: TRBJ1-6; cdr3_length: 14; v_call: TRBV2; clone_size: few; d_call: NA; cdr3_nt: TGTGCCAGCAGTAACAGGGTTAGGAATTCACCCCTCCACTTT; cdr3_aa: CASSNRVRNSPLHF
j_call: TRBJ1-2; cdr3_length: 15; v_call: TRBV25-1; clone_size: NA; d_call: NA; cdr3_nt: TGTGCCAGCAGTGAATATCACAGCCCTAACTATGGCTACACCTTC; cdr3_aa: CASSEYHSPNYGYTF
j_call: TRBJ1-4; cdr3_length: 14; v_call: TRBV5-5; clone_size: NA; d_call: NA; cdr3_nt: TGTGCCAGCAGCTTCGGGACTTTGGGTGAAAAACTGTTTTTT; cdr3_aa: CASSFGTLGEKLFF
j_call: TRBJ1-4; cdr3_length: 17; v_call: TRBV18; clone_size: NA; d_call: TRBD1; cdr3_nt: TGTGCCAGCTCACCCGTGAGACAGGGCGGACTGAATGAAAAACTGTTTTTT; cdr3_aa: CASSPVRQGGLNEKLFF
j_call: TRBJ2-6; cdr3_length: 17; v_call: TRBV4-3; clone_size: NA; d_call: NA; cdr3_nt: TGCGCCAGCAGCCAAGATGGGTCGGGGGCTGGGGCCAACGTCCTGACTTTC; cdr3_aa: CASSQDGSGAGANVLTF
j_call: TRBJ1-1; cdr3_length: 15; v_call: TRBV7-2; clone_size: NA; d_call: NA; cdr3_nt: TGTGCCAGCAGCTTAGGGCGGGGAATGAACACTGAAGCTTTCTTT; cdr3_aa: CASSLGRGMNTEAFF
j_call: TRBJ2-5; cdr3_length: 16; v_call: TRBV11-2; clone_size: NA; d_call: NA; cdr3_nt: TGTGCCAGCAGCTTAGGCCGGAGGGGGTCGGTCGAGACCCAGTACTTC; cdr3_aa: CASSLGRRGSVETQYF
j_call: TRBJ1-3; cdr3_length: 13; v_call: TRBV30; clone_size: NA; d_call: TRBD1; cdr3_nt: TGTGCCTGGTCTCGGACAGGGGCAAACACCATATATTTT; cdr3_aa: CAWSRTGANTIYF
j_call: TRBJ1-2; cdr3_length: 13; v_call: TRBV29-1; clone_size: few; d_call: NA; cdr3_nt: TGCAGCGTAACAGGGACGTCTAACTATGGCTACACCTTC; cdr3_aa: CSVTGTSNYGYTF
j_call: TRBJ1-5; cdr3_length: 14; v_call: TRBV7-2; clone_size: NA; d_call: TRBD1; cdr3_nt: TGTGCCAGCAGCTTGTCAGGGGGGATCCAGCCCCAGCATTTT; cdr3_aa: CASSLSGGIQPQHF
j_call: TRBJ1-1; cdr3_length: 13; v_call: TRBV12-3/TRBV12-4; clone_size: NA; d_call: NA; cdr3_nt: TGTGCCAGCAGAACTACAGTTAACACTGAAGCTTTCTTT; cdr3_aa: CASRTTVNTEAFF
j_call: TRBJ2-3; cdr3_length: 18; v_call: TRBV3-1/TRBV3-2; clone_size: NA; d_call: TRBD2; cdr3_nt: TGTGCCAGCAGCCGTCTGCTGGCTAGCGGGGGAAGCACAGATACGCAGTATTTT; cdr3_aa: CASSRLLASGGSTDTQYF
j_call: TRBJ2-1; cdr3_length: 14; v_call: TRBV7-2; clone_size: NA; d_call: NA; cdr3_nt: TGTGCCAGCAGCCTACTCGGGAGAGACAATGAGCAGTTCTTC; cdr3_aa: CASSLLGRDNEQFF
j_call: TRBJ2-7; cdr3_length: 13; v_call: TRBV12-5; clone_size: NA; d_call: NA; cdr3_nt: TGTGCTAGTGGTTTGCCGGACGGCTACGAGCAGTACTTC; cdr3_aa: CASGLPDGYEQYF
j_call: TRBJ2-1; cdr3_length: 15; v_call: TRBV7-2; clone_size: NA; d_call: TRBD2; cdr3_nt: TGTGCCAGCAGCTCACTAGCGGGGGCTTACAATGAGCAGTTCTTC; cdr3_aa: CASSSLAGAYNEQFF
j_call: TRBJ1-5; cdr3_length: 16; v_call: TRBV5-6; clone_size: once; d_call: NA; cdr3_nt: TGTGCCAGCAGCTTTGGGGCCCAGGGCGGGGGTCAGCCCCAGCATTTT; cdr3_aa: CASSFGAQGGGQPQHF
j_call: TRBJ2-2; cdr3_length: 13; v_call: TRBV2; clone_size: NA; d_call: NA; cdr3_nt: TGTGCCAGCAGCCCCAGGGGCACCGGGGAGCTGTTTTTT; cdr3_aa: CASSPRGTGELFF
j_call: TRBJ2-1; cdr3_length: 15; v_call: TRBV9; clone_size: once; d_call: NA; cdr3_nt: TGTGCCAGCAGCGTAGACCCGACAGGATACAATGAGCAGTTCTTC; cdr3_aa: CASSVDPTGYNEQFF
j_call: TRBJ2-5; cdr3_length: 15; v_call: TRBV27; clone_size: NA; d_call: TRBD1; cdr3_nt: TGTGCCAGCAGCCACAGGGGGCTATTATGGGAGACCCAGTACTTC; cdr3_aa: CASSHRGLLWETQYF
j_call: TRBJ1-5; cdr3_length: 16; v_call: TRBV6-2/TRBV6-3; clone_size: NA; d_call: TRBD1; cdr3_nt: TGTGCCAGCAGTAAAGACAGGGCTGCGGGCAATCAGCCCCAGCATTTT; cdr3_aa: CASSKDRAAGNQPQHF
j_call: TRBJ1-1; cdr3_length: 17; v_call: TRBV18; clone_size: once; d_call: NA; cdr3_nt: TGTGCCAGCTCACTTCGGAATCATCCAGAATTGAACACTGAAGCTTTCTTT; cdr3_aa: CASSLRNHPELNTEAFF
j_call: TRBJ2-7; cdr3_length: 14; v_call: TRBV7-8; clone_size: once; d_call: NA; cdr3_nt: TGTGCCAGCAGCAAACGACGGGATTTATACGAGCAGTACTTC; cdr3_aa: CASSKRRDLYEQYF
j_call: TRBJ2-7; cdr3_length: 14; v_call: TRBV27; clone_size: NA; d_call: TRBD1; cdr3_nt: TGTGCCAGCAGTTTTTGGGACAGGGTATACGAGCAGTACTTC; cdr3_aa: CASSFWDRVYEQYF
j_call: TRBJ2-1; cdr3_length: 13; v_call: TRBV10-1; clone_size: NA; d_call: NA; cdr3_nt: TGCGCCAGCAGTGAGTCGCGGGCGGGAAGGGAGTTCTTC; cdr3_aa: CASSESRAGREFF
j_call: TRBJ2-4; cdr3_length: 15; v_call: TRBV13; clone_size: NA; d_call: TRBD1; cdr3_nt: TGTGCCAGCAGCTGGGGACAGCATACCAAAAACATTCAGTACTTC; cdr3_aa: CASSWGQHTKNIQYF
j_call: TRBJ2-1; cdr3_length: 12; v_call: TRBV5-1; clone_size: NA; d_call: TRBD2; cdr3_nt: TGCGCCAGCAGGGCTGCAAGCGGGGTCCAGTTCTTC; cdr3_aa: CASRAASGVQFF